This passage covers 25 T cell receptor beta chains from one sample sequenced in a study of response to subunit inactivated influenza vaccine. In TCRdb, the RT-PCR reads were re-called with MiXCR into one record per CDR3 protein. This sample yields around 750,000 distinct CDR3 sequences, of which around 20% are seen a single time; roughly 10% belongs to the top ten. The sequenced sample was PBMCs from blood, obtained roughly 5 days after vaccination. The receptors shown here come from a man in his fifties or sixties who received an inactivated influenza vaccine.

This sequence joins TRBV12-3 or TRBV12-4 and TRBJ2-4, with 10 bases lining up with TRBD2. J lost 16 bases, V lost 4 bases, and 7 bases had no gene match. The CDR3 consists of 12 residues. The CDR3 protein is CASSSGLAEAYF. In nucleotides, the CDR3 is TGTGCCAGCAGTTCCGGACTAGCGGAAGCTTACTTC.

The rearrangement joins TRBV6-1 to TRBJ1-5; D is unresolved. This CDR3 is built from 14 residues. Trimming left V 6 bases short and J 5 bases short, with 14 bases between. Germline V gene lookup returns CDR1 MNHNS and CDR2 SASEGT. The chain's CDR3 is CASSAGGQDQPQHF. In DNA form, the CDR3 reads TGTGCCAGCAGCGCGGGAGGGCAGGATCAGCCCCAGCATTTT.

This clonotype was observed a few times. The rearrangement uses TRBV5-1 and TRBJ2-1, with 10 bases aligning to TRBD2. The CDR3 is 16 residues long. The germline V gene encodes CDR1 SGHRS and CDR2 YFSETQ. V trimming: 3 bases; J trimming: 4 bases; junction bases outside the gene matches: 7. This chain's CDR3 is CASSSSLAGDYNEQFF. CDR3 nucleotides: TGCGCCAGCAGCTCCTCCCTAGCGGGGGATTACAATGAGCAGTTCTTC.

The DNA of the CDR3 is TGCGCCAGCAGCCCACTAGGCTCTGGGTATGGTTATGGCTACACCTTC. Translated, it gives CASSPLGSGYGYGYTF. The V call is TRBV4-1, the J call TRBJ1-2; no reliable D call. Germline-derived CDR1 and CDR2 are MGHRA and YSYEKL. The CDR3 runs 16 residues. The ends were cut back, 4 bases at V and 5 bases at J, with 20 bases in the middle.

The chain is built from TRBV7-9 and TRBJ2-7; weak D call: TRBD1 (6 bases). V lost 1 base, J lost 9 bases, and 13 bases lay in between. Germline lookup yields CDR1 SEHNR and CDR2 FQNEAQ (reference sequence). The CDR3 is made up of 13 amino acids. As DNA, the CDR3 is TGTGCCAGCAGCTTAGACCAGGGGTTGTTGCAGTACTTC. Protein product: CASSLDQGLLQYF.

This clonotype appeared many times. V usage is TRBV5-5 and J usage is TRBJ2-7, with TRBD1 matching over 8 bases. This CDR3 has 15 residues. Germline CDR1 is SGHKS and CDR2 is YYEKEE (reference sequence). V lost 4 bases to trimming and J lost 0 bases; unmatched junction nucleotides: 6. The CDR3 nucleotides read TGTGCCAGCAGCGAAAGGACAGGGTACTCCTACGAGCAGTACTTC. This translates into CASSERTGYSYEQYF. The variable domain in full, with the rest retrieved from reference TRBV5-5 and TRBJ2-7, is DAGVTQSPTHLIKTRGQQVTLRCSPISGHKSVSWYQQVLGQGPQFIFQYYEKEERGRGNFPDRFSARQFPNYSSELNVNALLLGDSALYLCASSERTGYSYEQYFGPGTRLTVT.

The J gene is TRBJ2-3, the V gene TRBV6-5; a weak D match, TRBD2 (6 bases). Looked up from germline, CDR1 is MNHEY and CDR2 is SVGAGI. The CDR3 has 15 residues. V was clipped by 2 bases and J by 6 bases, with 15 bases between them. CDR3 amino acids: CASSYQSAGRDTQYF. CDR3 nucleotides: TGTGCCAGCAGTTACCAATCTGCAGGGAGGGATACGCAGTATTTT.

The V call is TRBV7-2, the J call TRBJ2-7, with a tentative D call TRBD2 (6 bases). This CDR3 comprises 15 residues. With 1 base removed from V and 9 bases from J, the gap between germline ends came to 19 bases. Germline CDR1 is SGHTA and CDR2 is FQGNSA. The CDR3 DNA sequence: TGTGCCAGCAGCTTAGGATCCTACTGGGGGGTCGGGCAGTACTTC. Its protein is CASSLGSYWGVGQYF.

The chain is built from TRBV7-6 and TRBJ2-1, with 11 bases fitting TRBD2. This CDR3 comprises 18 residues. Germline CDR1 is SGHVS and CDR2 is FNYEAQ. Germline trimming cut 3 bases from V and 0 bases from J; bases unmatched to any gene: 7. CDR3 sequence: CASSFRLAGPSSYNEQFF. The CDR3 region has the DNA TGTGCCAGCAGCTTTCGACTAGCGGGGCCGTCCTCCTACAATGAGCAGTTCTTC.

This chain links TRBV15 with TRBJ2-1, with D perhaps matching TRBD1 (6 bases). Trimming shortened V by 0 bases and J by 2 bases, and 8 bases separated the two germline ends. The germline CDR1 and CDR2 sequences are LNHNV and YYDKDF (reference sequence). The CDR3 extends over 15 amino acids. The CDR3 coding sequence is TGTGCCACCAGCAGAGATAAGGGGGCCTACAATGAGCAGTTCTTC. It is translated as CATSRDKGAYNEQFF.

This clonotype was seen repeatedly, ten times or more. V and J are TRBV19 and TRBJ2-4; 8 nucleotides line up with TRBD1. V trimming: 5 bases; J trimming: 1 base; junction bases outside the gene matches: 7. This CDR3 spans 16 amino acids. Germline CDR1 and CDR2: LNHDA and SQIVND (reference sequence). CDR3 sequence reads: CASSSWTGLAKNIQYF. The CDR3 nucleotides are TGTGCCAGTAGTTCGTGGACAGGGTTGGCCAAAAACATTCAGTACTTC. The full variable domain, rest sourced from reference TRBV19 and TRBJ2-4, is DGGITQSPKYLFRKEGQNVTLSCEQNLNHDAMYWYRQDPGQGLRLIYYSQIVNDFQKGDIAEGYSVSREKKESFPLTVTSAQKNPTAFYLCASSSWTGLAKNIQYFGAGTRLSVL.

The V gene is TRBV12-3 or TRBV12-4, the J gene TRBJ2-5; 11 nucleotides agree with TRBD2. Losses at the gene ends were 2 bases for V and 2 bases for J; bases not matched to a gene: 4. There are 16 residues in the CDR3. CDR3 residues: CASSLIRTSGQETQYF. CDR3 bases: TGTGCCAGCAGTTTAATTCGGACTAGCGGGCAAGAGACCCAGTACTTC.

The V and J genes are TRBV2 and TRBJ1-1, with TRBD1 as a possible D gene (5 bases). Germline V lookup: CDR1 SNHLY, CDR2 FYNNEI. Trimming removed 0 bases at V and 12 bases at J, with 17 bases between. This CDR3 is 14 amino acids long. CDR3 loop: CASSEAPRRGGTFF. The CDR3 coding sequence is TGTGCCAGCAGTGAAGCGCCCCGGAGGGGTGGAACTTTCTTT.

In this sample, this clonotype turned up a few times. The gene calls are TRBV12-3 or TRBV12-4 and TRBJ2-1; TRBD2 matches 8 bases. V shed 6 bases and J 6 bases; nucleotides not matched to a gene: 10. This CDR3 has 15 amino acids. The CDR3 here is CASSPKRERVNEQFF. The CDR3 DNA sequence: TGTGCCAGCAGCCCAAAGCGGGAGAGGGTCAATGAGCAGTTCTTC.

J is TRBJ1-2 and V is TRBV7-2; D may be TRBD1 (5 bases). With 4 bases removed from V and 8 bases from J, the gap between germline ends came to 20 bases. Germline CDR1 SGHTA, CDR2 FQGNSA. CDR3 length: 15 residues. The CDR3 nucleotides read TGTGCCAGCAGCTCGGGACGGTACCCACATTCCGGCTACACCTTC. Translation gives CASSSGRYPHSGYTF. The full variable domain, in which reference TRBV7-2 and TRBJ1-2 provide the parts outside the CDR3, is GAGVSQSPSNKVTEKGKDVELRCDPISGHTALYWYRQSLGQGLEFLIYFQGNSAPDKSGLPSDRFSAERTGGSVSTLTIQRTQQEDSAVYLCASSSGRYPHSGYTFGSGTRLTVV.

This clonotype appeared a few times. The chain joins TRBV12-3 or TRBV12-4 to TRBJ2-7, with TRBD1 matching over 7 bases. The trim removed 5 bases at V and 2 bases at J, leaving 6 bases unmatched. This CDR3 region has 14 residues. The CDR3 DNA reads TGTGCCAGCAGTACCCACAGGGGAACCTACGAGCAGTACTTC. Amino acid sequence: CASSTHRGTYEQYF.

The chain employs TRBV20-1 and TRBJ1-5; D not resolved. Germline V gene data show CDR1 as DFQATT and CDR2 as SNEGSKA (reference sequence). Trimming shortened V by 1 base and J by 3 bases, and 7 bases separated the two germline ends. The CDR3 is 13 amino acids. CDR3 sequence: CSARGYPNQPQHF. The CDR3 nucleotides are TGCAGTGCTAGAGGCTATCCCAATCAGCCCCAGCATTTT.

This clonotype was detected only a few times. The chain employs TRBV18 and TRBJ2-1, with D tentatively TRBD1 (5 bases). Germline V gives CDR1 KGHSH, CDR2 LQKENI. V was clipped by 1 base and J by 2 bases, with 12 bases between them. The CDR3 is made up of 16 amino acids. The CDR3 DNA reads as TGTGCCAGCTCACCACGGGGCAGGGTCCCCTACAATGAGCAGTTCTTC. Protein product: CASSPRGRVPYNEQFF. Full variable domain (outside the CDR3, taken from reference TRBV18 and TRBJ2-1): NAGVMQNPRHLVRRRGQEARLRCSPMKGHSHVYWYRQLPEEGLKFMVYLQKENIIDESGMPKERFSAEFPKEGPSILRIQQVVRGDSAAYFCASSPRGRVPYNEQFFGPGTRLTVL.

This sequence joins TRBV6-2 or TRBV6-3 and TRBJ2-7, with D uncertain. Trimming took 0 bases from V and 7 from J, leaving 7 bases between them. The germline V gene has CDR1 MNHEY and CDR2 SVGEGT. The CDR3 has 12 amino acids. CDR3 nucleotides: TGTGCCAGCAGTTACTCTATTGTGGAGCAGTACTTC. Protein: CASSYSIVEQYF.

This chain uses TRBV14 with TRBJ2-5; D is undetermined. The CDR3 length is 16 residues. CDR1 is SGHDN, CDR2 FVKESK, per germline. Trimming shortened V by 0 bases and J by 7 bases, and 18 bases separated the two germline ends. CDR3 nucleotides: TGTGCCAGCAGCCAAGATGACGCAATTCATTGGGGGACCCAGTACTTC. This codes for CASSQDDAIHWGTQYF.

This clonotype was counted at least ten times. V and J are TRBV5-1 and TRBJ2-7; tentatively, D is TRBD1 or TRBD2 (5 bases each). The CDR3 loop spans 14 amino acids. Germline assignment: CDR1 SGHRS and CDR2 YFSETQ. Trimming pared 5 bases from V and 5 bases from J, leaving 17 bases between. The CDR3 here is CASRGVGLRNEQYF. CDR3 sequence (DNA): TGCGCCAGCAGGGGGGTAGGTCTAAGGAACGAGCAGTACTTC.

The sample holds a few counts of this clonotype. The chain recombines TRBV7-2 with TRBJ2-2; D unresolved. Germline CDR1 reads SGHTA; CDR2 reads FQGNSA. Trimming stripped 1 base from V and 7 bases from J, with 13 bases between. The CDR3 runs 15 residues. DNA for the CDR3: TGTGCCAGCAGCTTAGGTGTCGTGGCCATCGGGGAGCTGTTTTTT. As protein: CASSLGVVAIGELFF.

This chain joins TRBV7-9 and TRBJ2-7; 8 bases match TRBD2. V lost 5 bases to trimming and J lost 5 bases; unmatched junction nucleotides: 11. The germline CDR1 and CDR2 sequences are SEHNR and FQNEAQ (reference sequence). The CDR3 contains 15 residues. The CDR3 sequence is CASSLREGLFDEQYF. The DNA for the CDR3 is TGTGCCAGCAGCCTACGGGAGGGCCTTTTCGACGAGCAGTACTTC. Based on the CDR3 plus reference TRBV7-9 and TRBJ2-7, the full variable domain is DTGVSQNPRHKITKRGQNVTFRCDPISEHNRLYWYRQTLGQGPEFLTYFQNEAQLEKSRLLSDRFSAERPKGSFSTLEIQRTEQGDSAMYLCASSLREGLFDEQYFGPGTRLTVT.

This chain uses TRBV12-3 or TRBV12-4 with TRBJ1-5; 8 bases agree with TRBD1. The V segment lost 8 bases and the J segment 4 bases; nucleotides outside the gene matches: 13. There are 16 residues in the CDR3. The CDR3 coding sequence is TGTGCCAGCTCCGGGGGGGGACAGGCGCTAAATCAGCCCCAGCATTTT. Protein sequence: CASSGGGQALNQPQHF.

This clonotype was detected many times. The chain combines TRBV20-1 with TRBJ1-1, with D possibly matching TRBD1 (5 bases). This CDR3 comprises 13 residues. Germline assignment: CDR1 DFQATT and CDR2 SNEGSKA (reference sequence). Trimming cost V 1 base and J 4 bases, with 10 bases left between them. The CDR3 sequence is CSARARRGTEAFF. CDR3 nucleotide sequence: TGCAGTGCTAGAGCCAGGAGGGGCACTGAAGCTTTCTTT.